This entry describes one TCR beta chain. Per the original methods: Estimates of nucleated cell counts were drawn from the amplification of reference gene primers. Using immunoSEQ multiplex PCR, the repertoire was profiled, and TCRdb retains in-frame clones only, with some absent. That table furnishes V, J and clone size, whereas the DNA furnished D and trimming. The table lists over 250,000 clones, about 87% of them singletons. Germline-derived CDR1 and CDR2 are GTSNPN and SVGIG (reference sequence). This CDR3 contains 14 residues. Trimming pared 0 bases from V and 7 bases from J, leaving 15 bases between. This sample was taken from a study of blood T cell repertoires in COVID-19. Study details: COVID-19 samples collected from the United States, Italy and Spain covered acute and convalescent phases. Sources were T cells, B-cell-depleted T cells, or PBMCs; the material itself was cDNA or gDNA.

This clonotype originated in a man aged 60 to 69 who had recovered from COVID-19. The source material was peripheral blood. The chain combines TRBV30 with TRBJ1-1, with a weak D call TRBD1 (5 bases). CDR3 nucleotide sequence: TGTGCCTGGAGTGTACTGGGGGGGAGAGGTGAAGCTTTCTTT. Encoded protein: CAWSVLGGRGEAFF.